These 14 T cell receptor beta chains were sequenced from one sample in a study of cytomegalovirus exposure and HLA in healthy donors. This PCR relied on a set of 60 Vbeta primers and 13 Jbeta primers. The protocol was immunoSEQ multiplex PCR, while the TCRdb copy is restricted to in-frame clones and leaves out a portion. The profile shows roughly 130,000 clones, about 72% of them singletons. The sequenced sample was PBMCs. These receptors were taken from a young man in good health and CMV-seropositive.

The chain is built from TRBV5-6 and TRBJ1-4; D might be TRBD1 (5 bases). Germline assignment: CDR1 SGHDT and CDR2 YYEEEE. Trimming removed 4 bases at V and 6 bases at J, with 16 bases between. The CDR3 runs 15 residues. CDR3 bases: TGTGCCAGCAGCCAGAAGTGGGCAGGGTATGAAAAACTGTTTTTT. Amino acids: CASSQKWAGYEKLFF.

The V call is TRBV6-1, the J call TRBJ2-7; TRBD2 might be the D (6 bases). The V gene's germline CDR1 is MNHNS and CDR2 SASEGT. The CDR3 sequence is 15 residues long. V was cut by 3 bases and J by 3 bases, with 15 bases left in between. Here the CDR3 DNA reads TGTGCCAGCAGTGATTCGGGAGACAGCGTCTACGAGCAGTACTTC. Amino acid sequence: CASSDSGDSVYEQYF.

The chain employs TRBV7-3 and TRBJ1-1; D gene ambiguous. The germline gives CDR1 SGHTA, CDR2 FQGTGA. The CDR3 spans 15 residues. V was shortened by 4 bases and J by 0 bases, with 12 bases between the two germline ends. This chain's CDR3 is CASSSARRVNTEAFF. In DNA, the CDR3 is TGTGCCAGCAGCTCCGCACGGCGGGTGAACACTGAAGCTTTCTTT.

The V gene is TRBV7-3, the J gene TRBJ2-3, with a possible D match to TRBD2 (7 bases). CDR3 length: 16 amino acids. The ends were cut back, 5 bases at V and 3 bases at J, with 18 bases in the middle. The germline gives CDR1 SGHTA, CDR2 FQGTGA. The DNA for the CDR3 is TGTGCCAGCAGCACCCGGACTAGGGGGATTACAGATACGCAGTATTTT. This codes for CASSTRTRGITDTQYF.

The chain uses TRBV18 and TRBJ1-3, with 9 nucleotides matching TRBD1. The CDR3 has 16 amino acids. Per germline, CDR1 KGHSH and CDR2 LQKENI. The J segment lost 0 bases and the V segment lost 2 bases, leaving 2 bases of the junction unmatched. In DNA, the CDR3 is TGTGCCAGCTCACCAACACAGGGGGCCTCTGGAAACACCATATATTTT. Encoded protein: CASSPTQGASGNTIYF.

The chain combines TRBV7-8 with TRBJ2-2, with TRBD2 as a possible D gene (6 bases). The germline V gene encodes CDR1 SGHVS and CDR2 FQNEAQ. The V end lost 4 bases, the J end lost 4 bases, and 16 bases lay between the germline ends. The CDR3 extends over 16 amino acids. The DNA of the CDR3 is TGTGCCAGCAGCTCTAGCGTCTTCGAGGGCACCGGGGAGCTGTTTTTT. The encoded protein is CASSSSVFEGTGELFF. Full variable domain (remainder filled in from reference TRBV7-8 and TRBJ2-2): GAGVSQSPRYKVAKRGQDVALRCDPISGHVSLFWYQQALGQGPEFLTYFQNEAQLDKSGLPSDRFFAERPEGSVSTLKIQRTQQEDSAVYLCASSSSVFEGTGELFFGEGSRLTVL.

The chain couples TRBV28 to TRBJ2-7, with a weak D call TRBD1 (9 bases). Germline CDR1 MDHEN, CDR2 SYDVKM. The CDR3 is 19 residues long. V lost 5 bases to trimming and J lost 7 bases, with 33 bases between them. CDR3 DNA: TGTGCCAGCAGTACGGGACAGGGCCCACTTAGCGGGAAACGGAGGGAGCAGTACTTC. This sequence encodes CASSTGQGPLSGKRREQYF.

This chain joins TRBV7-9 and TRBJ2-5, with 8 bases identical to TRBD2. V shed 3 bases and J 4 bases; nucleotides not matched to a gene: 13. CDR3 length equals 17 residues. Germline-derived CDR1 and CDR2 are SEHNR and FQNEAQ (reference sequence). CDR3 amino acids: CASSFNGGRPGGETQYF. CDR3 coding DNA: TGTGCCAGCAGCTTTAATGGCGGGAGGCCGGGAGGAGAGACCCAGTACTTC.

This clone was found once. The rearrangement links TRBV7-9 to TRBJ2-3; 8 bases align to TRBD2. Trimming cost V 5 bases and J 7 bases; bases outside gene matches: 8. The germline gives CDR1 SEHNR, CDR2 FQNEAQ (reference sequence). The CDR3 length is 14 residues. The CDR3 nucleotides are TGTGCCAGCAGCCACGGACTAGCTGGATATACGCAGTATTTT. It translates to CASSHGLAGYTQYF.

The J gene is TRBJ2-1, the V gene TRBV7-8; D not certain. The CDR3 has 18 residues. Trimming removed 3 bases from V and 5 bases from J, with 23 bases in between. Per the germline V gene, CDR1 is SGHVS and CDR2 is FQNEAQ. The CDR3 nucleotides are TGTGCCAGCAGCTTTGCCCGCGACTTCGAGAACCACCACAATGAGCAGTTCTTC. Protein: CASSFARDFENHHNEQFF.

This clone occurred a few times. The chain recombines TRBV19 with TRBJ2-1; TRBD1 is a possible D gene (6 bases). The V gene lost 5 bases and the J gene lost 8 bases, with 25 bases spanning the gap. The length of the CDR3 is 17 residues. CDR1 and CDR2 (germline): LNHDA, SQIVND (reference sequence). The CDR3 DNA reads TGTGCCAGTAGTTCGGACGGCCCGGCCGGGACAATCGATGAGCAGTTCTTC. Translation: CASSSDGPAGTIDEQFF.

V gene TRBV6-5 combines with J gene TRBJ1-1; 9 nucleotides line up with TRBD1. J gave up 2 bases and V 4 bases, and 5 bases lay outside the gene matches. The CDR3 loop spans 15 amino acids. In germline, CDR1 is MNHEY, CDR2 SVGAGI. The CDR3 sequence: CASSFDRGGNTEAFF. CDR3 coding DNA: TGTGCCAGCAGTTTCGACAGGGGGGGAAACACTGAAGCTTTCTTT.

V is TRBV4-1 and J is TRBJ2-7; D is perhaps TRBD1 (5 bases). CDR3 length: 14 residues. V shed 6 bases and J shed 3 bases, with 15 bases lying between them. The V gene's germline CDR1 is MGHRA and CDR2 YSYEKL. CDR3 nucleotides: TGCGCCAGCAGTCAATCACAGGTATTCTACGAGCAGTACTTC. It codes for CASSQSQVFYEQYF.

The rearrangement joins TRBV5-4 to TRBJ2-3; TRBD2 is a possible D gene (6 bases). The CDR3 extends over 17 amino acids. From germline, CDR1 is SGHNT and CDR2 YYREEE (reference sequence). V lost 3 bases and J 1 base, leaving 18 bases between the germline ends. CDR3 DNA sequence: TGTGCCAGCAGCTCCGGTCCGGGGGTCGGGGGCACAGATACGCAGTATTTT. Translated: CASSSGPGVGGTDTQYF. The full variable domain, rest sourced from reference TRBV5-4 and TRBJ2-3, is ETGVTQSPTHLIKTRGQQVTLRCSSQSGHNTVSWYQQALGQGPQFIFQYYREEENGRGNFPPRFSGLQFPNYSSELNVNALELDDSALYLCASSSGPGVGGTDTQYFGPGTRLTVL.